Given below is one T cell receptor beta chain in context. The target antigen is unknown. A read error may be the cause here, since a much bigger clone is one base away. TCRdb re-called the PCR reads through MiXCR, storing one row per CDR3 protein. Among about 510,000 distinct CDR3 sequences listed, about 21% were seen once. V was clipped by 6 bases and J by 6 bases, with 11 bases between them. The CDR3 has 13 residues. The entry originates in a study of molecular identifiers for immune sequencing clone quantification. Study-level points and caveats: The share of molecules held by clones above 20 RNA copies was over 99% in effector cells and under 1% in naive cells. Spiked Jurkat TCR RNA equal to one cell could reportedly be picked out among one million naive cells.

This clonotype was obtained from a human donor in good health. Some libraries in this study had Jurkat cell RNA spiked in. The V call is TRBV12-3 or TRBV12-4, the J call TRBJ1-4; no definite D call. Sequencing input: naive CD8+ T cells from blood, with Jurkat cell RNA spiked in. The subset: FACS-sorted CD8+CD4-CCR7+CD45RA+ naive T cells. This CDR3 reads CASRDSSDEKLFF. CDR3 coding DNA: TGTGCCAGCAGGGACTCTTCAGATGAAAAACTGTTTTTT.